The 10 T cell receptor beta chains given below trace back to one sample, sequenced in a study of T cell repertoires in cytomegalovirus infection. TCRdb fed the reads into MiXCR, producing one record per CDR3 protein. The table records 560,000 or so distinct CDR3 sequences, 16% of them present only once. Input material: CD8+ T cells from PBMCs. Receptor source: a human donor in good health (CMV status not recorded). Some clones in this sample may be carry-over from other donors' samples.

This clonotype was seen ten or more times. The V call is TRBV7-9, the J call TRBJ2-2; 7 bases are shared with TRBD2. Germline loops: CDR1 SEHNR, CDR2 FQNEAQ (reference sequence). The V gene end was trimmed by 5 bases and the J gene end by 6 bases; junction bases not matched to a gene: 12. The CDR3 runs 16 residues. The CDR3 DNA follows: TGTGCCAGCAGCACTCAAAAGCGGGAATCGGCCGGGGAGCTGTTTTTT. It is translated as CASSTQKRESAGELFF. Supplemented by reference TRBV7-9 and TRBJ2-2, the full variable domain reads DTGVSQNPRHKITKRGQNVTFRCDPISEHNRLYWYRQTLGQGPEFLTYFQNEAQLEKSRLLSDRFSAERPKGSFSTLEIQRTEQGDSAMYLCASSTQKRESAGELFFGEGSRLTVL.

A few counts support this clonotype. V gene TRBV20-1 combines with J gene TRBJ2-7, with 12 bases fitting TRBD1. Germline values: CDR1 DFQATT, CDR2 SNEGSKA (reference sequence). The CDR3 spans 16 residues. The trim removed 3 bases at V and 4 bases at J, leaving 10 bases unmatched. CDR3 residues: CSARTPPGQGAYEQYF. The CDR3 DNA follows: TGCAGTGCTAGGACACCCCCGGGACAGGGGGCATACGAGCAGTACTTC.

Concerning this clonotype itself: Germline is not matched at one junction end, which may reflect a read error. This chain links TRBV7-9 with TRBJ1-3, with no clear D. Germline loops: CDR1 SEHNR, CDR2 FQNEAQ (reference sequence). The CDR3 is made up of 11 amino acids. CDR3 bases: TGTGCCAGCAGCTTCGGCGGAGAAGCGGATTTT. It is translated as CASSFGGEADF.

This clonotype was detected many times. A read error is possible here, since a much larger clone lies one base away. The genes are TRBV7-9 and TRBJ2-7; D not resolved. This CDR3 has 10 residues. Trimming removed 3 bases at V and 7 bases at J, with 4 bases between. The germline V gene has CDR1 SEHNR and CDR2 FQNEAQ (reference sequence). As DNA, the CDR3 is TGTGCCAGCAGCTTGAAGGAGCAGTACTTC. It codes for CASSLKEQYF.

In its sample, this clonotype was seen many times. This rearrangement joins TRBV6-5 to TRBJ2-1, with 7 positions matching TRBD1. CDR1 and CDR2 (germline): MNHEY, SVGAGI. CDR3 length equals 15 residues. With 2 bases clipped from V and 4 bases from J, the junction kept 5 bases outside the gene matches. CDR3 sequence: CASSYQRDSYNEQFF. The CDR3, as DNA: TGTGCCAGCAGTTACCAACGGGACAGTTACAATGAGCAGTTCTTC.

The sample holds a few counts of this clonotype. This chain links TRBV4-2 with TRBJ1-1; maybe TRBD1 (6 bases). CDR3 length: 16 amino acids. V lost 2 bases and J lost 1, with 14 bases in between. Looked up from germline, CDR1 is LGHNA and CDR2 is YNFKEQ. The CDR3 reads CASSQPSGTRNTEAFF. As DNA, the CDR3 is TGTGCCAGCAGCCAACCGTCCGGGACACGGAACACTGAAGCTTTCTTT.

This clonotype was seen many times. The chain couples TRBV2 to TRBJ2-2; maybe TRBD2 (5 bases). The germline V gene encodes CDR1 SNHLY and CDR2 FYNNEI. The V gene lost 7 bases and the J gene lost 2 bases, with 11 bases spanning the gap. The CDR3 has 14 residues. CDR3 amino acids: CASIGEANTGELFF. In nucleotides, the CDR3 is TGTGCCAGCATCGGGGAAGCTAACACCGGGGAGCTGTTTTTT.

This chain joins TRBV27 and TRBJ2-7; D possibly corresponds to TRBD2 (5 bases). The CDR3 sequence is 14 residues long. Germline V lookup: CDR1 MNHEY, CDR2 SMNVEV (reference sequence). V was clipped by 6 bases and J by 0 bases, with 12 bases between them. The CDR3: CASSRELSSYEQYF. CDR3 sequence (DNA): TGTGCCAGCAGCCGGGAACTGAGCTCCTACGAGCAGTACTTC.

This clonotype appeared many times. V and J are TRBV7-2 and TRBJ2-6; tentatively, D is TRBD1 (5 bases). The CDR3 length is 19 residues. From germline, CDR1 is SGHTA and CDR2 FQGNSA. Trimming stripped 1 base from V and 0 bases from J, with 16 bases between. DNA for the CDR3: TGTGCCAGCAGCTTAGTCTTGGCCAGGGTGGGCTCTGGGGCCAACGTCCTGACTTTC. Amino acids: CASSLVLARVGSGANVLTF. Full variable domain (remainder filled in from reference TRBV7-2 and TRBJ2-6): GAGVSQSPSNKVTEKGKDVELRCDPISGHTALYWYRQSLGQGLEFLIYFQGNSAPDKSGLPSDRFSAERTGGSVSTLTIQRTQQEDSAVYLCASSLVLARVGSGANVLTFGAGSRLTVL.

This clonotype was counted many times. The chain recombines TRBV7-2 with TRBJ2-1; 10 bases map to TRBD2. The CDR3 has 17 residues. Germline CDR1 and CDR2: SGHTA and FQGNSA. V gave up 5 bases and J gave up 6 bases; unmatched junction bases: 13. In DNA form, the CDR3 reads TGTGCCAGCAGCGTACTAGCGGGGCCAGACTTTTTCAATGAGCAGTTCTTC. It specifies CASSVLAGPDFFNEQFF.